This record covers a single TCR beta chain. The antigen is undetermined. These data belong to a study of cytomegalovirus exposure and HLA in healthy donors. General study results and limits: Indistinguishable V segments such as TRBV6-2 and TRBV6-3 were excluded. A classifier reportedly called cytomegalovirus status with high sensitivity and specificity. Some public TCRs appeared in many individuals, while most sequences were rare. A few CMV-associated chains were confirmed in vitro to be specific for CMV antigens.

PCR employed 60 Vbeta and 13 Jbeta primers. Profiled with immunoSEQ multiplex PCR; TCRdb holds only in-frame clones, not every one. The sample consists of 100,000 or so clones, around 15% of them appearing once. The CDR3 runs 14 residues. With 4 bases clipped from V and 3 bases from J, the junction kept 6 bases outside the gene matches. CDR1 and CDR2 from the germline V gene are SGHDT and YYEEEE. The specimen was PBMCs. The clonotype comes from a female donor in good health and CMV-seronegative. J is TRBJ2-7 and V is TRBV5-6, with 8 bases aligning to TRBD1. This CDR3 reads CASSTGTGLYEQYF. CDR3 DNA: TGTGCCAGCAGCACTGGGACAGGCCTCTACGAGCAGTACTTC.